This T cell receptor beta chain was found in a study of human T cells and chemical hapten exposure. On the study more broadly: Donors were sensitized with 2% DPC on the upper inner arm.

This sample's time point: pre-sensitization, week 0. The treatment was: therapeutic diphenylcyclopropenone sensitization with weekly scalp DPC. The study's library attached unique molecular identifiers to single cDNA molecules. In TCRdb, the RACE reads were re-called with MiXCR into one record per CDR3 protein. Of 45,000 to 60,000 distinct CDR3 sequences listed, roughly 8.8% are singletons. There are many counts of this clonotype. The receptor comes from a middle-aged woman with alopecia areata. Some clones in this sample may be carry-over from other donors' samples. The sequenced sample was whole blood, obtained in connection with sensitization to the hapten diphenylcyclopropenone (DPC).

CDR3 nucleotides: TGTGCCAGCAGCCAACGGGACAGTTTCCTAGCCAAAAACATTCAGTACTTC. Protein: CASSQRDSFLAKNIQYF. This chain uses TRBV7-2 with TRBJ2-4, with 7 nucleotides matching TRBD1. Losses at the gene ends were 5 bases for V and 0 bases for J; bases not matched to a gene: 10. Per the germline V gene, CDR1 is SGHTA and CDR2 is FQGNSA. The CDR3 is 17 amino acids.